This T cell receptor (beta chain) was recorded in a study of T cell responses to AZD1222 COVID-19 vaccine. Study findings and constraints: Spike-specific TCR depth and breadth grew after two AZD1222 doses. There were vaccine-associated CD4 TCRs across spike, dominant at 160-218 and 743-854. Clonal diversity was possibly underestimated; the donors were predominantly white British and more often female. Reportedly, close to half of spike-specific TCRs are directed against unmutated variant regions.

Data came from immunoSEQ multiplex PCR; TCRdb stores just in-frame clones and leaves some out. This sample has approximately 150,000 clones; 80% to 95% occur once, and the top ten carry less than 3.5%. Notes on this clone: Its target is unknown.

V lost 4 bases to trimming and J lost 2 bases, with 12 bases between them. CDR1 and CDR2 (germline): SQVTM, ANQGSEA. This CDR3 comprises 13 residues. The receptor's source is an adult who received the AZD1222 COVID-19 vaccine. The rearrangement joins TRBV29-1 to TRBJ2-7; D gene unclear. The sequenced sample was peripheral blood, obtained 28 days after the second AZD1222 dose. CDR3 sequence: CSVVWAEPYEQYF. CDR3 coding DNA: TGCAGCGTTGTGTGGGCCGAACCCTACGAGCAGTACTTC.